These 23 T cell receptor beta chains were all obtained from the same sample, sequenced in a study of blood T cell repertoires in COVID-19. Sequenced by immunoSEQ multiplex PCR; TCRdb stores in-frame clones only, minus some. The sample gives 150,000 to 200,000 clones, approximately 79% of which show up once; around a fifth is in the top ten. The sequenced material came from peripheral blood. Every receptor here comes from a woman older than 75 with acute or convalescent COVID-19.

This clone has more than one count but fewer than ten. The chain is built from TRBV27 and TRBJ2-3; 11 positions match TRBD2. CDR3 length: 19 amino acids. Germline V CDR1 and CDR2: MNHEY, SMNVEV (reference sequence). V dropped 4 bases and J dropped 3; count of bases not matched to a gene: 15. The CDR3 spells CASSSLTPLGLAVTDTQYF. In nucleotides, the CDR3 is TGTGCCAGCAGTTCCCTTACCCCCCTGGGACTAGCGGTAACAGATACGCAGTATTTT.

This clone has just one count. CDR3 nucleotides: TGTGCCAGCAGTTTAATGACAGGGTTGAGGACCCTGGAGTTCTTC. This encodes CASSLMTGLRTLEFF. The chain links TRBV27 to TRBJ2-1; 7 bases are shared with TRBD1. Germline V gene data show CDR1 as MNHEY and CDR2 as SMNVEV (reference sequence). The CDR3 is made up of 15 amino acids. Germline trimming cut 2 bases from V and 14 bases from J; bases unmatched to any gene: 15.

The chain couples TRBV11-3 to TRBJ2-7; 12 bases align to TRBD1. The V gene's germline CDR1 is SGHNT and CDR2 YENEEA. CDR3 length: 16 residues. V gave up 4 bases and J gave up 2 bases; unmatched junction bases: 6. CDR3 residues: CASSYGTGGFAYEQYF. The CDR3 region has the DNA TGTGCCAGCAGCTATGGGACAGGGGGCTTCGCCTACGAGCAGTACTTC.

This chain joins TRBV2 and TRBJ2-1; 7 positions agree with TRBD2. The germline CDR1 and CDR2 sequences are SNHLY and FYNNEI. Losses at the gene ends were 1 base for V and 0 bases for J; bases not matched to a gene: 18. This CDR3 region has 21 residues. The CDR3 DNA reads TGTGCCAGCAGTGAAGGTTTTGGACGTAGCGGGCTTCGAATCTCCTACAATGAGCAGTTCTTC. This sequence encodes CASSEGFGRSGLRISYNEQFF.

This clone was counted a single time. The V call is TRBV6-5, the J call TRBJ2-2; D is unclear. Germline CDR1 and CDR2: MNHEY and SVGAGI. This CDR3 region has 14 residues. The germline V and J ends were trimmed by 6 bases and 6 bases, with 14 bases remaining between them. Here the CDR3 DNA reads TGTGCCAGCAGATACGGGCACTTGGCCGGGGAGCTGTTTTTT. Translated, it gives CASRYGHLAGELFF.

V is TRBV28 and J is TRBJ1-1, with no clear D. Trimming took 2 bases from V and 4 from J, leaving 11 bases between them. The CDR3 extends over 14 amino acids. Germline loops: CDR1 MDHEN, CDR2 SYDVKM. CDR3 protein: CASSLIERSTEAFF. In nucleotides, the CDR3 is TGTGCCAGCAGTTTAATAGAAAGGAGCACTGAAGCTTTCTTT. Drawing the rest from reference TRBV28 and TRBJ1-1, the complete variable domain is DVKVTQSSRYLVKRTGEKVFLECVQDMDHENMFWYRQDPGLGLRLIYFSYDVKMKEKGDIPEGYSVSREKKERFSLILESASTNQTSMYLCASSLIERSTEAFFGQGTRLTVV.

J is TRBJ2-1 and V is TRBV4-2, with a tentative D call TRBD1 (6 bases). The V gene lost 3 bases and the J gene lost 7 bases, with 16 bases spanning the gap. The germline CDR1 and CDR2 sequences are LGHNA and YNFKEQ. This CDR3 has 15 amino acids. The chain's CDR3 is CASSQETGPFNEQFF. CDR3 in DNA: TGTGCCAGCAGCCAGGAGACAGGACCCTTTAATGAGCAGTTCTTC.

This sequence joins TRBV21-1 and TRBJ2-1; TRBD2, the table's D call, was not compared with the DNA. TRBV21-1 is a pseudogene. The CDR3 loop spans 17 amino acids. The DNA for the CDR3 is TGTGCCAGCGCCAAAGGGCCGCGGGGGGACTCCTACAATGAGCAGTTCTTC. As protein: CASAKGPRGDSYNEQFF.

For the CDR3, the DNA is TGTGCCAGCAGTGAAAGGGGACAGCTTAGCAATCAGCCCCAGCATTTT. It yields the protein CASSERGQLSNQPQHF. The chain is built from TRBV6-1 and TRBJ1-5; 7 bases fit TRBD1. The length of the CDR3 is 16 residues. CDR1 is MNHNS, CDR2 SASEGT, per germline. J gave up 0 bases and V 2 bases, and 4 bases lay outside the gene matches.

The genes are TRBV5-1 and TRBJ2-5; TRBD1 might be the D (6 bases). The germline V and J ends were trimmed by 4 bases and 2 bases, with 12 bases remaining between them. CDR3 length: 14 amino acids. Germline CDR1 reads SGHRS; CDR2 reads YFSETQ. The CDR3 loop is CASSPTDSQETQYF. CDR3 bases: TGCGCCAGCAGCCCCACGGACAGTCAAGAGACCCAGTACTTC.

CDR3 sequence (DNA): TGTGCCAGCACTCAAACGCCGGGACAGTACTATGGCTACACCTTC. Translation gives CASTQTPGQYYGYTF. The chain uses TRBV7-9 and TRBJ1-2; TRBD1 aligns across 7 bases. The CDR3 sequence is 15 residues long. The junction had 11 bases not matched to a gene; V was cut back by 7 bases and J by 3 bases. Germline V gene data show CDR1 as SEHNR and CDR2 as FQNEAQ (reference sequence).

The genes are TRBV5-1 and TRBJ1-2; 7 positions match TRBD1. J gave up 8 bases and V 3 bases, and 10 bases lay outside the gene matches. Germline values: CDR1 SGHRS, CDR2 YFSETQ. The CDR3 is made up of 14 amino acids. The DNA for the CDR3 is TGCGCCAGCAGCTCCCTAACAGGGGATTCGGGCTACACCTTC. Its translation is CASSSLTGDSGYTF.

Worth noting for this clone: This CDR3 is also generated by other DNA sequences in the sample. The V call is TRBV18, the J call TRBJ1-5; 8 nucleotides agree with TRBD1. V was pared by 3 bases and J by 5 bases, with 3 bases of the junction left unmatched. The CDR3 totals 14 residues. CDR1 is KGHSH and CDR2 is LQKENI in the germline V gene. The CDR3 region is CASSPDRADQPQHF. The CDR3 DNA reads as TGTGCCAGCTCACCGGACAGGGCGGATCAGCCCCAGCATTTT.

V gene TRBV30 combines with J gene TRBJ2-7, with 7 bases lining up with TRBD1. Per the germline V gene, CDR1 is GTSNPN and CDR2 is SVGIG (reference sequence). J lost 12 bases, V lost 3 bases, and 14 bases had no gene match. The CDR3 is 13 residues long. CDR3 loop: CAWSRDRPQAWYF. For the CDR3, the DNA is TGTGCCTGGAGCAGGGACAGACCCCAGGCCTGGTACTTC.

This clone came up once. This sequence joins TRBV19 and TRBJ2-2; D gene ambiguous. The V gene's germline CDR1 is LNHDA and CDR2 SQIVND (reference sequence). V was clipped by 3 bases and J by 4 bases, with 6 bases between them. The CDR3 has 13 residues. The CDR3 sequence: CASSMPGTGELFF. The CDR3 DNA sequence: TGTGCCAGTAGTATGCCAGGCACCGGGGAGCTGTTTTTT. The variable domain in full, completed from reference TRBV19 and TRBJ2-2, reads DGGITQSPKYLFRKEGQNVTLSCEQNLNHDAMYWYRQDPGQGLRLIYYSQIVNDFQKGDIAEGYSVSREKKESFPLTVTSAQKNPTAFYLCASSMPGTGELFFGEGSRLTVL.

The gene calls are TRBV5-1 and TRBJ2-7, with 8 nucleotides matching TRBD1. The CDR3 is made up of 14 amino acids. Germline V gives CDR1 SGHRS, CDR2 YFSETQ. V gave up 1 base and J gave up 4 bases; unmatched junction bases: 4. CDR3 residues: CASSLFDRGYEQYF. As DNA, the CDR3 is TGCGCCAGCAGCTTGTTCGACAGGGGATACGAGCAGTACTTC.

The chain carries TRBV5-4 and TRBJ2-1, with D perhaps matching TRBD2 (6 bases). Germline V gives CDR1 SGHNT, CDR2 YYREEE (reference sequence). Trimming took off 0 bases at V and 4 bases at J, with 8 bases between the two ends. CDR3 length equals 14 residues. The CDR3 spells CASSLGLVYNEQFF. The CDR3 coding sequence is TGTGCCAGCAGCTTGGGACTAGTTTACAATGAGCAGTTCTTC.

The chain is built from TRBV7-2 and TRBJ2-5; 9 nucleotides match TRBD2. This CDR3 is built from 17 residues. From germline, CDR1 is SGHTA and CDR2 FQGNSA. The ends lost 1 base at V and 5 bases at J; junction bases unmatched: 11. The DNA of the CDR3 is TGTGCCAGCAGCTTAGTTAGGCTAGCGGGGAGTTTGGAGACCCAGTACTTC. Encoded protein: CASSLVRLAGSLETQYF. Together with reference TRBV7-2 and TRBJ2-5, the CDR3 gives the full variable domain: GAGVSQSPSNKVTEKGKDVELRCDPISGHTALYWYRQSLGQGLEFLIYFQGNSAPDKSGLPSDRFSAERTGGSVSTLTIQRTQQEDSAVYLCASSLVRLAGSLETQYFGPGTRLLVL.

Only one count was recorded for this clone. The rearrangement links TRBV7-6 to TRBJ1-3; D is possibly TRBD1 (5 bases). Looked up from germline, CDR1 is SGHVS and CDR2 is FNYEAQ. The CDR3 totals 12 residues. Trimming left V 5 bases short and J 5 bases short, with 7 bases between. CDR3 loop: CASSQGRNTIYF. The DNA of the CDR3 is TGTGCCAGCAGCCAGGGTCGAAACACCATATATTTT.

The DNA for the CDR3 is TGTGCCAGCAGCCAAGGAACATTGAACACTGAAGCTTTCTTT. It yields the protein CASSQGTLNTEAFF. The chain links TRBV3-1 (or the pseudogene TRBV3-2) to TRBJ1-1, with D unclear. This CDR3 is built from 14 residues. The germline V gene has CDR1 LGHDT and CDR2 YNNKEL (reference sequence). Trimming stripped 1 base from V and 0 bases from J, with 6 bases between.

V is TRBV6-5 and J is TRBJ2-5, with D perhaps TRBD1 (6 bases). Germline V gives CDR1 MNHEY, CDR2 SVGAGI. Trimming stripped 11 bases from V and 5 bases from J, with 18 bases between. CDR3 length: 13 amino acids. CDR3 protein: CAAKTQGRETQYF. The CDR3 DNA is TGTGCCGCAAAAACACAGGGACGGGAGACCCAGTACTTC.

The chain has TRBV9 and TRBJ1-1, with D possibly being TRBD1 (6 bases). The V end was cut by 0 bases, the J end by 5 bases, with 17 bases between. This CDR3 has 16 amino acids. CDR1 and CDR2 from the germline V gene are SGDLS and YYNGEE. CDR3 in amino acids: CASSVGPGGPGTEAFF. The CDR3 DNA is TGTGCCAGCAGCGTAGGCCCCGGGGGGCCGGGGACTGAAGCTTTCTTT.

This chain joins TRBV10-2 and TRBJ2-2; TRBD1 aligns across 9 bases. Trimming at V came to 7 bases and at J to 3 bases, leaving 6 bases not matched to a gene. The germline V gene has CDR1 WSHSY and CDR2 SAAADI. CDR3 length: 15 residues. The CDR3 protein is CASTSDRGYTGELFF. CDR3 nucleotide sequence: TGCGCCAGCACCTCCGACAGGGGGTACACCGGGGAGCTGTTTTTT.